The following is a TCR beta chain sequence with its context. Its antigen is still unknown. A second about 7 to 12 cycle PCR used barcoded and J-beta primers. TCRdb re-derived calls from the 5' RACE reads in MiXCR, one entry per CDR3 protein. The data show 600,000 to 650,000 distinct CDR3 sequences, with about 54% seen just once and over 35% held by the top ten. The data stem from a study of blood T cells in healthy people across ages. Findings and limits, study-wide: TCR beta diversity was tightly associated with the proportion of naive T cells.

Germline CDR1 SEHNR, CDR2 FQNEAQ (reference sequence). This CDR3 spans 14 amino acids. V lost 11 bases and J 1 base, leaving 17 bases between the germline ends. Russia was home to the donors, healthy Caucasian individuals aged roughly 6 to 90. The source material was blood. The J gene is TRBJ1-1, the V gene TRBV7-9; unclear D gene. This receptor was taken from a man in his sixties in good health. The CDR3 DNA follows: TGTGCCTCCCAAGCGTTGGTTACGAACACTGAAGCTTTCTTT. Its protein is CASQALVTNTEAFF.